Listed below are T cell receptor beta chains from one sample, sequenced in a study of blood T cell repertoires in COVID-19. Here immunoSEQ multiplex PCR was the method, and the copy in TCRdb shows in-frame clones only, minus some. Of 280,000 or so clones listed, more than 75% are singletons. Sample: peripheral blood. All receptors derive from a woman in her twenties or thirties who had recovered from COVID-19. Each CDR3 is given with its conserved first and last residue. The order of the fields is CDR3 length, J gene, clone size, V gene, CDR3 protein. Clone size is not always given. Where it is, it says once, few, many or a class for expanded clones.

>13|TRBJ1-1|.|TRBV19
CASSIRHSPEAFF
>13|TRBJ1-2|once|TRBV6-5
CASKQGLDYGYTF
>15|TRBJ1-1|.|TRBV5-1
CASSLGQGARTEAFF
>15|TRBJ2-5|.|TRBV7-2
CASSLGGGVVETQYF
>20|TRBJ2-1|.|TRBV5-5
CASRPGGGTAARRSYNEQFF
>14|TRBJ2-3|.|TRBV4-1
CASRIAASTDTQYF
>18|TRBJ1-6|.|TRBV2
CASSEAGRTGIINSPLHF
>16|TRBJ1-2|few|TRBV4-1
CASSQMGQGANYGYTF
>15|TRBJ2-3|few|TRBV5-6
CASSFFSGDSDTQYF
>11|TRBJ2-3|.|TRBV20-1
CSAESTDTQYF
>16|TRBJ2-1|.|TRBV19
CASSIDLGEPYNEQFF
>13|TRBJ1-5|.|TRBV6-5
CASSRTGGQPQHF
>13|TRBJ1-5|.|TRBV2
CASSAGEEQPQHF
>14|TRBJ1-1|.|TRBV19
CASSVRQGWAEAFF
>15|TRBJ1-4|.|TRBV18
CASSLPGQRNEKLFF
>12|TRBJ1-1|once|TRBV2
CASGQALTKAFF
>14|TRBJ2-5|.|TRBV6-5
CASRRDKGAETQYF
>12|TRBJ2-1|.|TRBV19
CASRRIGDEQFF
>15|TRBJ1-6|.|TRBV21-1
CASSKGGGRDSPLHF
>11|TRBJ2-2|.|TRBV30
CASVMARELFF
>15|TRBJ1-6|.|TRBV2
CASRPNDRNNSPLHF
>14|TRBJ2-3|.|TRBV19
CASKLYMRADTQYF
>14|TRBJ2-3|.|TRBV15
CATSRAGVADTQYF
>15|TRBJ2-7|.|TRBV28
CASSFAGGASHEQYF
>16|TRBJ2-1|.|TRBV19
CASSLLRGRALDEQFF
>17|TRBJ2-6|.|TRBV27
CASSLGTGGSGANVLTF
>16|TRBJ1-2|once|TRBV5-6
CASSLIFRTELYGYTF
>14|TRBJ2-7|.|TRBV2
CASLAGGLFYEQYF
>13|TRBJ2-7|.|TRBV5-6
CASSRGQHYEQYF
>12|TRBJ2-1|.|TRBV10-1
CASSEGWSEQFF
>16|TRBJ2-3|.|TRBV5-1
CASSLLGRADTDTQYF
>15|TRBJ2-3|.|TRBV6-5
CASSWVAGFTDTQYF
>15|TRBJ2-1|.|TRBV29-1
CSVEDMSYSYNEQFF
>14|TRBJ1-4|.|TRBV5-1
CASSSGTGKEKLFF
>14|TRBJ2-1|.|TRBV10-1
CASRPGQGRNEQFF
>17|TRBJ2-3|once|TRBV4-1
CASSVGLAYSSTDTQYF
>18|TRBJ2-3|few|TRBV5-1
CASTNPPLAGVGADTQYF
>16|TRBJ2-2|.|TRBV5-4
CASSRKAGGYTGELFF
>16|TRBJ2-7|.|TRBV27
CASSLSRTGFSYEQYF
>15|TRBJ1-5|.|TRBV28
CASSAGGWNNQPQHF
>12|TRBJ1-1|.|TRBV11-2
CASSLGVPEAFF
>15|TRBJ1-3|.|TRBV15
CATSRGQGRGNTIYF
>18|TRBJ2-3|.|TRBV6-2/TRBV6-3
CASSRTSGRARATDTQYF
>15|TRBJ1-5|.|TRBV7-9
CASSADRYSNQPQHF
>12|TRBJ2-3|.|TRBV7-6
CASSRGGDTQYF
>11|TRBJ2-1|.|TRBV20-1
CSASQGDEQFF
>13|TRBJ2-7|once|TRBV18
CASSGGQSYEQYF
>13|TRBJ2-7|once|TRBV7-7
CASSLRGTHEQYF
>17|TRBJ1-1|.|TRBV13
CASSLALSYPDGEGSFF
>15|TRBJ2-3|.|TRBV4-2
CASSQEGGRADTQYF
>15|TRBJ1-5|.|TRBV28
CASSLLGRGTQPQHF